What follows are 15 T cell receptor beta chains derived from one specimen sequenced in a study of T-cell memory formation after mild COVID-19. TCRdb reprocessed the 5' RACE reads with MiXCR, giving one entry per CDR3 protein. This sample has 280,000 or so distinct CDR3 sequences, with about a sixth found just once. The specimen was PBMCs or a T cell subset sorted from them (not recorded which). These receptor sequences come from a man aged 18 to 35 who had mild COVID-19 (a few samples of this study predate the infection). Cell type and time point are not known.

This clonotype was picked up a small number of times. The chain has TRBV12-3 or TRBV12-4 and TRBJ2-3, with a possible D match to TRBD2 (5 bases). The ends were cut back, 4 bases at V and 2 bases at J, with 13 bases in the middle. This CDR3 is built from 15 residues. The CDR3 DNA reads TGTGCCAGCAGTTCCCCCCTCGGGGACACAGATACGCAGTATTTT. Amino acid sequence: CASSSPLGDTDTQYF.

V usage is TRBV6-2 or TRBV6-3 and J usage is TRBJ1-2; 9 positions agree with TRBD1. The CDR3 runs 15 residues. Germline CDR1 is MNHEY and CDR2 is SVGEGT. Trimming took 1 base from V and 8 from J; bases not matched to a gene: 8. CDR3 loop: CASSYFGTGGDGYTF. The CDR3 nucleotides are TGTGCCAGCAGTTACTTCGGAACAGGGGGCGACGGCTACACCTTC.

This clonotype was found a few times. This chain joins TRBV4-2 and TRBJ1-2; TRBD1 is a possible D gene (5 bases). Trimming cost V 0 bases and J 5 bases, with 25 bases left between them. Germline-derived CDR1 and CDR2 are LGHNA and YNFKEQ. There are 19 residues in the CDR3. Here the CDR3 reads CASSQDVAGAGYGGYGYTF. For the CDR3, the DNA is TGTGCCAGCAGCCAAGATGTTGCAGGAGCGGGATATGGGGGATATGGCTACACCTTC.

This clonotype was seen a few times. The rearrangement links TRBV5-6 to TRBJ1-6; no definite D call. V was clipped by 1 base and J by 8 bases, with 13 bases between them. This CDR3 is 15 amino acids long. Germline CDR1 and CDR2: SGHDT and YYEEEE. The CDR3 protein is CASSLTRMPDSPLHF. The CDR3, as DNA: TGTGCCAGCAGCTTGACCCGCATGCCTGATTCACCCCTCCACTTT.

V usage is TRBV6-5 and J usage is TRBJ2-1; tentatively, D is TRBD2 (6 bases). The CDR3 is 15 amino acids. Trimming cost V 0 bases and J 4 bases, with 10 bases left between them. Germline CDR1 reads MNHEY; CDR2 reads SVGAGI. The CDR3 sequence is CASSYSRLGYNEQFF. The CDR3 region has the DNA TGTGCCAGCAGTTACTCCCGACTAGGATACAATGAGCAGTTCTTC.

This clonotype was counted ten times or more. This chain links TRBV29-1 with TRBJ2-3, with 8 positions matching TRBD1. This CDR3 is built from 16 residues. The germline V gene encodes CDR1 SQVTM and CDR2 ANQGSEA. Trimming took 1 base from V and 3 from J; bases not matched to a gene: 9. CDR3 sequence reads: CSVEVWDRTGTDTQYF. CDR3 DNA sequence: TGCAGCGTTGAAGTATGGGACAGGACAGGTACAGATACGCAGTATTTT.

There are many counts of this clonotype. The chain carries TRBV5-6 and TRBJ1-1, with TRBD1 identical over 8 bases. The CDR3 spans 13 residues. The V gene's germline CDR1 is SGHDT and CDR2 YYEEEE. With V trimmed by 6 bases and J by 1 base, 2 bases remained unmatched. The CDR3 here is CASTDRGNTEAFF. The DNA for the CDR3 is TGTGCCAGCACCGACAGGGGGAACACTGAAGCTTTCTTT. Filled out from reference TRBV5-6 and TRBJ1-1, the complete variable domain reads DAGVTQSPTHLIKTRGQQVTLRCSPKSGHDTVSWYQQALGQGPQFIFQYYEEEERQRGNFPDRFSGHQFPNYSSELNVNALLLGDSALYLCASTDRGNTEAFFGQGTRLTVV.

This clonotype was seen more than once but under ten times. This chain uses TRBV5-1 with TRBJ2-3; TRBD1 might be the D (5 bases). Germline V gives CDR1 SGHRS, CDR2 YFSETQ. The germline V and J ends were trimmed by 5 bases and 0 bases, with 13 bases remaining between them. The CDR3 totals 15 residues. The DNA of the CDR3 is TGCGCCAGCAGACAGGACACATCTAGCACAGATACGCAGTATTTT. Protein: CASRQDTSSTDTQYF.

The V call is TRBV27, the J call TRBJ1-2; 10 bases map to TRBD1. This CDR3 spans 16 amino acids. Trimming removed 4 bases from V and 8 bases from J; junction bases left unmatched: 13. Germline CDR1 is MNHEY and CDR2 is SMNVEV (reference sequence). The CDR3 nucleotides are TGTGCCAGCAGTTGGACAGGGGGGATATTGGCTAGAGGCTACACCTTC. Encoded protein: CASSWTGGILARGYTF.

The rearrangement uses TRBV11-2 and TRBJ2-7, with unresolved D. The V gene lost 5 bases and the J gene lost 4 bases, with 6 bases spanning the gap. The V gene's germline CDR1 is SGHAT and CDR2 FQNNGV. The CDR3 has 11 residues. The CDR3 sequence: CASSRRYEQYV. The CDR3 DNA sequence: TGTGCCAGCAGCCGTCGGTACGAGCAGTACGTC.

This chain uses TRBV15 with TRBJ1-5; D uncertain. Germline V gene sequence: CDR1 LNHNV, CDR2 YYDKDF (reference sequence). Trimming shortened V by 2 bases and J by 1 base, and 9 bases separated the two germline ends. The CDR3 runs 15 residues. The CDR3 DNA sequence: TGTGCCACCAGCAGACTCGGTGGAAGCAATCAGCCCCAGCATTTT. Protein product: CATSRLGGSNQPQHF.

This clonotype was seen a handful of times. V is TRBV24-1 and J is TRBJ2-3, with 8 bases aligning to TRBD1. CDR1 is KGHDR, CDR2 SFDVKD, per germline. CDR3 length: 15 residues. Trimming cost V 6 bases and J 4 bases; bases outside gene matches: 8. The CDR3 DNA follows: TGTGCCACCAGTCCCGGACAGGGATACTCAGATACGCAGTATTTT. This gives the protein CATSPGQGYSDTQYF.

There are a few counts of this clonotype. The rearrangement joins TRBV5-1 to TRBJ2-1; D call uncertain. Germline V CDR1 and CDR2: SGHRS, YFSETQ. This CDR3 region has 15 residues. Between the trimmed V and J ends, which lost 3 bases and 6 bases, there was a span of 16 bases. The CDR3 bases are TGCGCCAGCAGCTCGAGACCCGAAGGTGTCAATGAGCAGTTCTTC. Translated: CASSSRPEGVNEQFF.

In nucleotides, the CDR3 is TGCGCCAGCAGCTATCAGGGTAACCGGCCAAGTGAAGCTTTCTTT. Translating it yields CASSYQGNRPSEAFF. This chain uses TRBV4-3 with TRBJ1-1; D may be TRBD1 (5 bases). There are 15 residues in the CDR3. Germline values: CDR1 LGHNA, CDR2 YSLEER. Trimming removed 5 bases at V and 7 bases at J, with 20 bases between.

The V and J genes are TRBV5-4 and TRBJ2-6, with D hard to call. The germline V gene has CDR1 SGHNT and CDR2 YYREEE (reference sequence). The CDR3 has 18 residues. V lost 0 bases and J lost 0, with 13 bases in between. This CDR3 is CASSLDVAFPSGANVLTF. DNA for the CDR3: TGTGCCAGCAGCTTGGATGTAGCCTTTCCCTCTGGGGCCAACGTCCTGACTTTC. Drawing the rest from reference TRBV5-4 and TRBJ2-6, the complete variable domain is ETGVTQSPTHLIKTRGQQVTLRCSSQSGHNTVSWYQQALGQGPQFIFQYYREEENGRGNFPPRFSGLQFPNYSSELNVNALELDDSALYLCASSLDVAFPSGANVLTFGAGSRLTVL.